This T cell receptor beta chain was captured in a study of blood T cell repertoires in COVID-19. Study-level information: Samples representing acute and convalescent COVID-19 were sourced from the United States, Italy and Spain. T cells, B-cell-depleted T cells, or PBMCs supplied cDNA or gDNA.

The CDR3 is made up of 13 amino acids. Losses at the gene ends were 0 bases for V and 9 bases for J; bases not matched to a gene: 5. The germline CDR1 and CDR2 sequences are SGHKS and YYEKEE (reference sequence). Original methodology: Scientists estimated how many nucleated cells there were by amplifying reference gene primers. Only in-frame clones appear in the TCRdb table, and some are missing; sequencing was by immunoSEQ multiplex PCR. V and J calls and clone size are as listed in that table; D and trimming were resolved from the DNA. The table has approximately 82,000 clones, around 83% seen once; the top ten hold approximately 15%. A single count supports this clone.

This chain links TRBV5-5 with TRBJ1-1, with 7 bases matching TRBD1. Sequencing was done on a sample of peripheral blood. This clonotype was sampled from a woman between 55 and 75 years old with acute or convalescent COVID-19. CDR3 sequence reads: CASSLVGQAQAFF. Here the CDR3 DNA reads TGTGCCAGCAGCTTGGTAGGACAGGCGCAAGCTTTCTTT.